The 16 T cell receptor beta chains below come from one sample, sequenced in a study of blood T cell repertoires in COVID-19. Sequencing used immunoSEQ multiplex PCR; TCRdb keeps in-frame clones, though not all of them. Of 60,000 to 70,000 clones listed, 76% were seen once; the top ten hold 50%. What was sequenced was peripheral blood. These receptors came from a woman of 80 years or more with acute or convalescent COVID-19.

In DNA, the CDR3 is TGTGCCAGCAGCCCTTCTTCTTACGAGCAGTACTTC. Encoded protein: CASSPSSYEQYF. The chain couples TRBV6-6 to TRBJ2-7; D uncertain. Between the trimmed V and J ends, which lost 6 bases and 4 bases, there was a span of 10 bases. This CDR3 is built from 12 residues. The V gene's germline CDR1 is MNHNY and CDR2 SVGAGI (reference sequence).

V is TRBV6-2 or TRBV6-3 and J is TRBJ2-2; D not certain. The CDR3 length is 13 residues. Germline CDR1 is MNHEY and CDR2 is SVGEGT. Trimming took off 5 bases at V and 4 bases at J, with 8 bases between the two ends. CDR3 region: CASSVLVTGELFF. The DNA for the CDR3 is TGTGCCAGCAGTGTCTTAGTCACCGGGGAGCTGTTTTTT.

The chain has TRBV5-1 and TRBJ1-1; tentative D call: TRBD1 (5 bases). V lost 2 bases and J 2 bases, leaving 7 bases between the germline ends. The CDR3 length is 13 residues. Germline V gene lookup returns CDR1 SGHRS and CDR2 YFSETQ. CDR3 DNA sequence: TGCGCCAGCAGCTTAAGGGGAAACACTGAAGCTTTCTTT. Residues: CASSLRGNTEAFF.

This chain connects TRBV5-8 to TRBJ2-4; a possible D gene is TRBD1 (8 bases). Germline V gives CDR1 SGHTS, CDR2 YDEGEE. V lost 4 bases and J 6 bases, leaving 17 bases between the germline ends. The CDR3 extends over 15 amino acids. For the CDR3, the DNA is TGTGCCAGCAGCCTCGAGACAGGGGAGGGAAACATTCAGTACTTC. This sequence encodes CASSLETGEGNIQYF.

V gene TRBV5-4 combines with J gene TRBJ2-7; 7 bases are a match to TRBD2. The CDR3 totals 14 residues. Germline V gene lookup returns CDR1 SGHNT and CDR2 YYREEE (reference sequence). Germline trimming cut 3 bases from V and 6 bases from J; bases unmatched to any gene: 9. The CDR3 sequence is CASSWGAGSGEQYF. CDR3 DNA: TGTGCCAGCAGCTGGGGAGCGGGAAGCGGCGAGCAGTACTTC.

V usage is TRBV18 and J usage is TRBJ1-5; 7 bases are a match to TRBD1. Per the germline V gene, CDR1 is KGHSH and CDR2 is LQKENI. The CDR3 totals 14 residues. Losses at the gene ends were 5 bases for V and 4 bases for J; bases not matched to a gene: 5. The CDR3 protein is CASSRGQGNQPQHF. The CDR3 DNA is TGTGCCAGCTCAAGGGGGCAGGGTAATCAGCCCCAGCATTTT.

For the CDR3, the DNA is TGTGCCAGCAGTACCCCCGGGACATATTCACCCCTCCACTTT. Protein: CASSTPGTYSPLHF. V usage is TRBV28 and J usage is TRBJ1-6, with D possibly TRBD1 on 6 matching bases. Per the germline V gene, CDR1 is MDHEN and CDR2 is SYDVKM. The V end lost 5 bases, the J end lost 8 bases, and 13 bases lay between the germline ends. The CDR3 contains 14 residues. The full variable domain, rest sourced from reference TRBV28 and TRBJ1-6, is DVKVTQSSRYLVKRTGEKVFLECVQDMDHENMFWYRQDPGLGLRLIYFSYDVKMKEKGDIPEGYSVSREKKERFSLILESASTNQTSMYLCASSTPGTYSPLHFGNGTRLTVT.

This sequence joins TRBV28 and TRBJ1-5, with D perhaps TRBD1 (6 bases). This CDR3 has 15 amino acids. V dropped 5 bases and J dropped 6 bases, with 17 bases sitting between them. Germline V lookup: CDR1 MDHEN, CDR2 SYDVKM. For the CDR3, the DNA is TGTGCCAGCAGTCTACAGGGTTATACGGCTCAGCCCCAGCATTTT. Translation: CASSLQGYTAQPQHF.

The rearrangement joins TRBV4-3 to TRBJ2-1, with 12 positions matching TRBD2. After removal of 2 bases from V and 0 bases from J, the junction contained 2 bases not matched to a gene. CDR1 and CDR2 from the germline V gene are LGHNA and YSLEER. This CDR3 is 17 amino acids long. CDR3 coding DNA: TGCGCCAGCAGCCAATTACTAGCGGGAGGCTCCTACAATGAGCAGTTCTTC. Its protein product is CASSQLLAGGSYNEQFF.

This sequence joins TRBV30 and TRBJ2-5, with 7 positions matching TRBD1. The CDR3 is 14 residues long. Germline loops: CDR1 GTSNPN, CDR2 SVGIG (reference sequence). V lost 1 base, J lost 2 bases, and 4 bases stayed unmatched. Here the CDR3 DNA reads TGTGCCTGGAGTGAGACAGGGTCTCAAGAGACCCAGTACTTC. Translated: CAWSETGSQETQYF. The full variable domain, in which reference TRBV30 and TRBJ2-5 provide the parts outside the CDR3, is SQTIHQWPATLVQPVGSPLSLECTVEGTSNPNLYWYRQAAGRGLQLLFYSVGIGQISSEVPQNLSASRPQDRQFILSSKKLLLSDSGFYLCAWSETGSQETQYFGPGTRLLVL.

This chain links TRBV6-5 with TRBJ2-5; 8 nucleotides line up with TRBD1. The CDR3 contains 16 residues. J was trimmed by 2 bases and V by 3 bases; bases with no gene match: 8. CDR1 and CDR2 (germline): MNHEY, SVGAGI. Here the CDR3 reads CASSYQGAPLQETQYF. The CDR3 DNA reads as TGTGCCAGCAGTTATCAGGGGGCGCCTCTTCAAGAGACCCAGTACTTC.

The V and J genes are TRBV12-3 or TRBV12-4 and TRBJ2-3; D not certain. The V end was cut by 5 bases, the J end by 10 bases, with 16 bases between. This CDR3 region has 13 residues. CDR3 region: CASSPPHPGSQYF. CDR3 sequence (DNA): TGTGCCAGCAGTCCCCCCCACCCGGGTTCGCAGTATTTT.

The rearrangement uses TRBV11-2 and TRBJ2-7, with 8 bases aligning to TRBD2. CDR3 length: 18 amino acids. Germline-derived CDR1 and CDR2 are SGHAT and FQNNGV. The V and J ends lost 4 bases and 0 bases, in that order; junction bases with no gene match: 14. As DNA, the CDR3 is TGTGCCAGCAGCTCCTACCCGAGCGGGAGCCGTAGCTCCTACGAGCAGTACTTC. Protein: CASSSYPSGSRSSYEQYF.

This chain uses TRBV5-1 with TRBJ2-1; unclear D gene. V lost 0 bases and J lost 7, with 11 bases in between. The CDR3 consists of 14 residues. Germline loops: CDR1 SGHRS, CDR2 YFSETQ. CDR3 amino acids: CASSLAQAQNEQFF. The CDR3 nucleotides are TGCGCCAGCAGCTTGGCCCAGGCCCAAAATGAGCAGTTCTTC.

Only a few counts were recorded for this clone. This chain links TRBV6-6 with TRBJ1-2; 12 nucleotides agree with TRBD1. Germline CDR1 and CDR2: MNHNY and SVGAGI (reference sequence). The CDR3 sequence is 15 residues long. The V segment lost 6 bases and the J segment 8 bases; nucleotides outside the gene matches: 10. The CDR3, as DNA: TGTGCCAGCAGCAGCCGGGACAGGGGGCTCTTCGGCTACACCTTC. Translated, it gives CASSSRDRGLFGYTF.

The chain uses TRBV19 and TRBJ2-7; TRBD1 agrees at 7 bases. In germline, CDR1 is LNHDA, CDR2 SQIVND (reference sequence). The CDR3 covers 13 residues. Trimming took 6 bases from V and 0 from J; bases not matched to a gene: 2. Written as DNA, the CDR3 is TGTGCCAGTAGGGACAGGAACTCCTACGAGCAGTACTTC. Protein: CASRDRNSYEQYF.